This TCR beta chain stems from a study of CXCR3-negative and CXCR3-positive naive CD8 T cells. Germline V gene lookup returns CDR1 MNHEY and CDR2 SMNVEV (reference sequence). The CDR3 loop spans 14 amino acids. Via 5' RACE with UMI labels, TRB cDNA libraries were prepared. TCRdb reworked the 5' RACE reads into one entry per CDR3 protein, no DNA. The repertoire table contains approximately 56,000 distinct CDR3 sequences. The clonotype was recovered from a human donor in good health. Some clones in this sample may be carry-over from other donors' samples. The sequencing sample was made of naive CXCR3- CD8+ T cells from blood. As to subset: CD45RO-CCR7+CD27+CD95- naive CD8+ T cells lacking CXCR3 (TNR3-). The chain joins TRBV27 to TRBJ2-3; absent DNA, TCRdb's TRBD1 call cannot be checked. CDR3 amino acids: CASRPGQPTDTQYF.